The T cell receptor beta chain under discussion was sequenced for a study of blood T cell repertoires in COVID-19. For the study at large: T cells, B-cell-depleted T cells, or PBMCs supplied cDNA or gDNA.

Germline CDR1 MNHEY, CDR2 SVGEGT. V lost 2 bases and J lost 8; bases outside the gene matches: 11. The CDR3 extends over 15 amino acids. TCRdb keeps only in-frame clones here, not all; method: immunoSEQ multiplex PCR. The data hold approximately 69,000 clones, with 65% to 85% observed a single time. This clonotype was sampled from a man aged 55-75 years with acute or convalescent COVID-19. The sample was peripheral blood. This rearrangement joins TRBV6-2 or TRBV6-3 to TRBJ1-2, with 7 bases lining up with TRBD1. The CDR3 loop reads CASSYLAVDREGYTF. CDR3 coding DNA: TGTGCCAGCAGTTACCTAGCTGTCGACAGGGAAGGCTACACCTTC.